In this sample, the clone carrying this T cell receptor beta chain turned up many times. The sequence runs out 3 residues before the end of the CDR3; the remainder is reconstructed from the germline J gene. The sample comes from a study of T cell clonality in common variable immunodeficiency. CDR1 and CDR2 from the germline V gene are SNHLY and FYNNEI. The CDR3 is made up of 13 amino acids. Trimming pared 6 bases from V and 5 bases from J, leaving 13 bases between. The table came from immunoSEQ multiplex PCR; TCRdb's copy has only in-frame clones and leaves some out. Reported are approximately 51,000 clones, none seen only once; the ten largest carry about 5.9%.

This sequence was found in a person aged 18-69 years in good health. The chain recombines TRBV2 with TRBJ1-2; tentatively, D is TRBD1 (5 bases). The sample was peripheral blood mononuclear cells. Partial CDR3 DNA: TGTGCCAGCAGACTCCTGGGGCCTTATGGC. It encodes CASRLLGPYG. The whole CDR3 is CASRLLGPYGYTF.